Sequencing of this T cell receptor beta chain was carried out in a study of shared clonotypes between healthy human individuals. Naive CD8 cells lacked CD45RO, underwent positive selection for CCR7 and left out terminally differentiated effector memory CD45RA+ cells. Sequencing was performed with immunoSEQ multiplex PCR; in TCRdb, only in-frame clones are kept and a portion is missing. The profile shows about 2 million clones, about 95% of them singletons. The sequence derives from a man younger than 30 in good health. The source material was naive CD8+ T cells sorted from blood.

This CDR3 is CASTSRGGSTEAFF. The CDR3 DNA reads as TGTGCCAGCACCTCCCGGGGGGGAAGTACTGAAGCTTTCTTT. V is TRBV27 and J is TRBJ1-1, with a weak D call TRBD1 (5 bases). This CDR3 contains 14 residues. Trimming removed 7 bases from V and 5 bases from J, with 17 bases in between. CDR1 is MNHEY and CDR2 is SMNVEV in the germline V gene (reference sequence).